The T cell receptor (beta chain) described here comes from a study of T-cell reconstitution after alpha-beta-depleted transplantation in children. As regards this clonotype: Its antigen remains unidentified. The CDR3 carries no conserved terminal phenylalanine or tryptophan, so it likely arises from a read error.

Study observations and caveats: Several hundred graft clones that had expanded were reportedly the source of alpha-beta T cells about two months after transplant. The authors attributed T-cell counts and diversity one year after transplant mostly to newly produced T cells.

Preparation of the TCRbeta library was carried out with unique molecular identifiers. MiXCR was run by TCRdb on the PCR reads, yielding one entry per CDR3 protein. Of 250,000 to 300,000 distinct CDR3 sequences in the sample, around 10% were seen once. J gave up 1 base and V 6 bases, and 3 bases lay outside the gene matches. CDR3 length: 14 residues. Germline V lookup: CDR1 MNHNS, CDR2 SASEGT. The rearrangement joins TRBV6-1 to TRBJ2-1, with 7 positions matching TRBD2. The source of this sequence is a boy under three years old with acute myeloid leukemia, due to receive a stem cell transplant. The sample in question was PBMCs, obtained before TCRalphabeta/CD19-depleted stem cell transplant. The DNA of the CDR3 is TGTGCCAGCAGGGCGGGAGTTTCCTACAATGAGCAGTTCGTC. Amino acids: CASRAGVSYNEQFV.